This T cell receptor (beta chain) was retrieved from a study of shared clonotypes between healthy human individuals. Here immunoSEQ multiplex PCR was the method, and the copy in TCRdb shows in-frame clones only, minus some. This sample has hundreds of thousands of clones; 85% to 95% occur once, and the top ten carry around 0.11%. The length of the CDR3 is 13 residues. Germline CDR1 and CDR2: MNHEY and SMNVEV (reference sequence). Between the trimmed V and J ends, which lost 5 bases and 6 bases, there was a span of 10 bases. The naive CD8 fraction comprised CD45RO-negative cells positively selected for CCR7 and excluded terminally differentiated effector memory CD45RA+ cells.

This clonotype was sampled from a woman aged 25 to 39 in good health. Sample: naive CD8+ T cells sorted from blood. This chain links TRBV27 with TRBJ2-2; D is possibly TRBD1 (5 bases). In DNA, the CDR3 is TGTGCCAGCAGTGACTGGGGCGCCGGGGAGCTGTTTTTT. Translated, it gives CASSDWGAGELFF.